The rows below give T cell receptor beta chains drawn from one sample of a study of low-dose radiotherapy and immunotherapy resistance in tumors. In TCRdb, the reads were re-called with MiXCR into one record per CDR3 protein. The sample shows 55,000 to 80,000 distinct CDR3 sequences, 26% of them seen only once. Source: PBMCs, taken before treatment. These receptor sequences come from a male donor with rectosigmoid adenocarcinoma. Each CDR3 is given with its conserved first and last residue.

length,V,CDR3
19,TRBV2,CASKGPRGGRTSSYNEQFF
13,TRBV20-1,CSATSGTGYGYTF
14,TRBV9,CASSVGGDSYEQYF
18,TRBV4-3,CASSPGTGETGAKNIQYF
12,TRBV10-3,CAISGQGHEQYF
15,TRBV6-2/TRBV6-3,CASRKTGGGNEKLFF
12,TRBV18,CASSPDNSPLHF
14,TRBV6-5,CASSWRPDYGELFF
13,TRBV5-1,CASSLSSRAQQFF
18,TRBV28,CASSLRPKLAGVSYTQYF
14,TRBV7-9,CASSSGQGNEKLFF
15,TRBV7-8,CASSTNRAQKNIQYF
12,TRBV7-9,CASSSDSHEQYF
15,TRBV6-6,CASTSPQTPAYEQYF
15,TRBV28,CASLRDAAGGNTIYF
15,TRBV20-1,CSARGGRTANYGYTF
13,TRBV7-9,CASSPAGAHEQYF
18,TRBV5-5,CASSAGTQQGPIYNEQFF
15,TRBV2,CASMEGLQGRGTQYF
11,TRBV6-2/TRBV6-3,CASSYAYEQYF
12,TRBV29-1,CSVEGTDNEQYF
15,TRBV24-1,CATSDTQEHTDTQYF
15,TRBV28,CASSTSGQGKKEQYF
17,TRBV5-1,CASSSSSRTGGGEKLFF
16,TRBV7-2,CASSRAQRGNTGELFF
15,TRBV6-1,CASRLSAGGGETQYF
13,TRBV24-1,CATTPDHQDTQYF
16,TRBV7-6,CASSPPGGGSYNEQSF
14,TRBV7-2,CASRSGGASDTQYF
12,TRBV7-2,CASSLNNSPLHF
17,TRBV27,CASSIIISGGSNQPQHF
16,TRBV12-3/TRBV12-4,CASRLDRGPGTDTQYF